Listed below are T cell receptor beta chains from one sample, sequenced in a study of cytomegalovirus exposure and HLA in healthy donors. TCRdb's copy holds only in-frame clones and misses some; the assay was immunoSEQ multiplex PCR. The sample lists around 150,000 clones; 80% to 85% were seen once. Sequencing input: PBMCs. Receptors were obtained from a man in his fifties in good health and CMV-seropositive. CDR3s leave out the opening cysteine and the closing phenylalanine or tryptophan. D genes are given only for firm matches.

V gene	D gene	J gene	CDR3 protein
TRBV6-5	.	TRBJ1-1	ASSLQGLNTEAF
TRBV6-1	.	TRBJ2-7	ASSVQQDLVSYEQY
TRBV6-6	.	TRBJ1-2	ASSYGGTGDGYT
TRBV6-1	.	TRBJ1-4	ASSEMWGGGPGEKLF
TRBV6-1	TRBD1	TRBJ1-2	ASSEAGQGVGYT
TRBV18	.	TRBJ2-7	ASSPYGGHEQY
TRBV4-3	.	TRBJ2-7	ASSQVQGGSYEQY
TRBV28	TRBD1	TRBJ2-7	ASSLTQDREDEQY
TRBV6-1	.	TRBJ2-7	ASIRRDNSYEQY
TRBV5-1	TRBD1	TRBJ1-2	ASSLYRGPNSGGYT